These 19 T cell receptor beta chains were all obtained from the same sample, sequenced in a study of blood T cell repertoires in COVID-19. The table came from immunoSEQ multiplex PCR; TCRdb's copy has only in-frame clones and leaves some out. This table holds 200,000 or so clones, over 75% found once. The sequenced material came from peripheral blood. The receptors here all came from a man in his 60s with acute or convalescent COVID-19.

As DNA, the CDR3 is TGTGCCAGCTCACCTGAACTTCAGGGGGCGGGGACTGAAGCTTTCTTT. It translates to CASSPELQGAGTEAFF. The rearrangement links TRBV18 to TRBJ1-1, with 8 positions matching TRBD1. Trimming took 3 bases from V and 5 from J; bases not matched to a gene: 11. The germline V gene has CDR1 KGHSH and CDR2 LQKENI. This CDR3 region has 16 residues. Based on the CDR3 plus reference TRBV18 and TRBJ1-1, the full variable domain is NAGVMQNPRHLVRRRGQEARLRCSPMKGHSHVYWYRQLPEEGLKFMVYLQKENIIDESGMPKERFSAEFPKEGPSILRIQQVVRGDSAAYFCASSPELQGAGTEAFFGQGTRLTVV.

This chain links TRBV7-2 with TRBJ1-3; 11 nucleotides line up with TRBD1. V lost 4 bases, J lost 3 bases, and 5 bases stayed unmatched. This CDR3 has 16 residues. CDR1 and CDR2 (germline): SGHTA, FQGNSA. The CDR3 nucleotides read TGTGCCAGCAGCTCTGGACAGGGGGCCCGTGGAAACACCATATATTTT. It encodes CASSSGQGARGNTIYF.

The chain is built from TRBV5-4 and TRBJ2-2; TRBD1 matches at 9 bases. The CDR3 has 14 amino acids. Germline V gives CDR1 SGHNT, CDR2 YYREEE (reference sequence). With 4 bases clipped from V and 6 bases from J, the junction kept 4 bases outside the gene matches. The DNA of the CDR3 is TGTGCCAGCAGCCCGGGGACAGGGCCCGGGGAGCTGTTTTTT. It codes for CASSPGTGPGELFF.

The gene calls are TRBV27 and TRBJ2-7; 10 bases agree with TRBD2. This CDR3 has 15 residues. V was pared by 6 bases and J by 5 bases, with 10 bases of the junction left unmatched. Germline loops: CDR1 MNHEY, CDR2 SMNVEV (reference sequence). The CDR3 coding sequence is TGTGCCAGCAGGCCCATAGCGGGAGGTAAGAACGAGCAGTACTTC. Amino acid sequence: CASRPIAGGKNEQYF.

V gene TRBV19 combines with J gene TRBJ2-2; D not resolved. This CDR3 has 11 residues. V lost 8 bases to trimming and J lost 5 bases, with 6 bases between them. Germline CDR1 reads LNHDA; CDR2 reads SQIVND (reference sequence). In DNA, the CDR3 is TGTGCCAGTCGGTCGACCGGGGAGCTGTTTTTT. Amino acid sequence: CASRSTGELFF.

V usage is TRBV11-2 and J usage is TRBJ2-5; D might be TRBD1 (5 bases). Trimming took off 2 bases at V and 1 base at J, with 17 bases between the two ends. This CDR3 region has 17 residues. Germline CDR1 is SGHAT and CDR2 is FQNNGV. The CDR3 bases are TGTGCCAGCAGCTTATCCCGGACAAAGTACCTCCAAGAGACCCAGTACTTC. It yields the protein CASSLSRTKYLQETQYF.

This clone appeared a single time. The chain carries TRBV7-9 and TRBJ1-2; D unresolved. V lost 4 bases and J 7 bases, leaving 7 bases between the germline ends. The CDR3 is 11 residues long. Germline CDR1 is SEHNR and CDR2 is FQNEAQ (reference sequence). The CDR3 reads CASSSPGGYTF. CDR3 DNA sequence: TGTGCCAGCAGCTCCCCGGGTGGCTACACCTTC.

This chain connects TRBV19 to TRBJ2-3, with 8 nucleotides matching TRBD2. Germline V gives CDR1 LNHDA, CDR2 SQIVND (reference sequence). With V trimmed by 3 bases and J by 2 bases, 4 bases remained unmatched. The CDR3 contains 15 residues. CDR3 sequence: CASSIAGGPTDTQYF. The DNA for the CDR3 is TGTGCCAGTAGTATTGCGGGAGGCCCCACAGATACGCAGTATTTT.

This chain uses TRBV27 with TRBJ2-7, with 8 bases matching TRBD1. Germline lookup yields CDR1 MNHEY and CDR2 SMNVEV (reference sequence). CDR3 length: 15 amino acids. Losses at the gene ends were 8 bases for V and 6 bases for J; bases not matched to a gene: 15. The CDR3 loop reads CASRLGVRGLGEQYF. The CDR3 DNA is TGTGCCAGCCGGCTTGGGGTCAGGGGGCTCGGCGAGCAGTACTTC.

The chain recombines TRBV5-1 with TRBJ2-7; 11 bases are a match to TRBD1. V was clipped by 5 bases and J by 5 bases; unmatched bases: 9. There are 15 residues in the CDR3. Germline CDR1 SGHRS, CDR2 YFSETQ. The CDR3 DNA reads as TGCGCCAGCAGTCTCCCCGGGACAGGGGGACACGAGCAGTACTTC. As protein: CASSLPGTGGHEQYF.

This clone was detected a few times. The DNA of the CDR3 is TGCGCCAGCAGCACGGGATCGGGAGGTGAAGCTTTCTTT. Protein: CASSTGSGGEAFF. V usage is TRBV5-1 and J usage is TRBJ1-1; D remains ambiguous. Germline assignment: CDR1 SGHRS and CDR2 YFSETQ. Between the trimmed V and J ends, which lost 4 bases and 7 bases, there was a span of 14 bases. The CDR3 loop spans 13 amino acids.

The chain is built from TRBV4-2 and TRBJ2-7, with a possible D match to TRBD1 (6 bases). Trimming stripped 0 bases from V and 0 bases from J, with 6 bases between. CDR1 LGHNA and CDR2 YNFKEQ come from the germline V gene. The length of the CDR3 is 14 residues. CDR3 DNA: TGTGCCAGCAGCCAAGAGGACAGCTCCTACGAGCAGTACTTC. It encodes CASSQEDSSYEQYF.

This sequence joins TRBV5-1 and TRBJ2-7; D is perhaps TRBD2 (6 bases). V lost 1 base, J lost 6 bases, and 17 bases lay in between. The CDR3 extends over 15 amino acids. Germline CDR1 SGHRS, CDR2 YFSETQ. CDR3 residues: CASSLSGTPDGEQYF. The CDR3 DNA sequence: TGCGCCAGCAGCTTGTCCGGGACTCCCGATGGCGAGCAGTACTTC. Based on the CDR3 plus reference TRBV5-1 and TRBJ2-7, the full variable domain is KAGVTQTPRYLIKTRGQQVTLSCSPISGHRSVSWYQQTPGQGLQFLFEYFSETQRNKGNFPGRFSGRQFSNSRSEMNVSTLELGDSALYLCASSLSGTPDGEQYFGPGTRLTVT.

The rearrangement joins TRBV21-1 to TRBJ2-3; the table's D call, TRBD1, has no DNA check behind it. TRBV21-1 is reported as a pseudogene. The CDR3 extends over 9 amino acids. In nucleotides, the CDR3 is TGTGCCCCAGGTAATACGCAGTATTTT. This gives the protein CAPGNTQYF.

The rearrangement joins TRBV7-9 to TRBJ2-2; D is unclear. Germline V gives CDR1 SEHNR, CDR2 FQNEAQ (reference sequence). The CDR3 covers 13 residues. The ends were cut back, 0 bases at V and 7 bases at J, with 6 bases in the middle. The CDR3 DNA follows: TGTGCCAGCAGCTTAGCGTTTCACGGGGAGCTGTTTTTT. It yields the protein CASSLAFHGELFF. Combining the CDR3 with reference TRBV7-9 and TRBJ2-2 gives the whole variable domain DTGVSQNPRHKITKRGQNVTFRCDPISEHNRLYWYRQTLGQGPEFLTYFQNEAQLEKSRLLSDRFSAERPKGSFSTLEIQRTEQGDSAMYLCASSLAFHGELFFGEGSRLTVL.

The genes are TRBV19 and TRBJ2-5; D perhaps matches TRBD2 (6 bases). CDR1 is LNHDA and CDR2 is SQIVND in the germline V gene (reference sequence). The CDR3 has 13 residues. V was cut by 5 bases and J by 7 bases, with 14 bases left in between. CDR3 nucleotides: TGTGCCAGTAGTGGAGGGACGAGTGGGACCCAGTACTTC. Translating gives CASSGGTSGTQYF.

The chain has TRBV30 and TRBJ2-7; D perhaps matches TRBD1 (5 bases). The CDR3 extends over 14 amino acids. Germline V CDR1 and CDR2: GTSNPN, SVGIG (reference sequence). Trimming cost V 2 bases and J 6 bases, with 17 bases left between them. The CDR3 sequence: CAWSRQGTGGEQYF. The CDR3 DNA follows: TGTGCCTGGAGTCGTCAGGGTACCGGTGGCGAGCAGTACTTC. Based on the CDR3 plus reference TRBV30 and TRBJ2-7, the full variable domain is SQTIHQWPATLVQPVGSPLSLECTVEGTSNPNLYWYRQAAGRGLQLLFYSVGIGQISSEVPQNLSASRPQDRQFILSSKKLLLSDSGFYLCAWSRQGTGGEQYFGPGTRLTVT.

The chain couples TRBV23-1 to TRBJ2-3; D call uncertain. TRBV23-1 falls under the ORF class, with uncertain function. The germline V and J ends were trimmed by 2 bases and 2 bases, with 14 bases remaining between them. The CDR3 is 16 amino acids. Here the CDR3 DNA reads TGCGCCAGCAGTCAAAGACTCATGAAATTCACAGATACGCAGTATTTT. Protein: CASSQRLMKFTDTQYF.

This chain connects TRBV18 to TRBJ1-1; possible D gene TRBD1, 5 bases. This CDR3 region has 13 residues. Looked up from germline, CDR1 is KGHSH and CDR2 is LQKENI. V gave up 3 bases and J gave up 1 base, with 6 bases separating them. The DNA for the CDR3 is TGTGCCAGCTCACCCCAGGGGAACACTGAAGCTTTCTTT. Encoded protein: CASSPQGNTEAFF.